Presented here are 10 T cell receptor beta chains from one specimen sequenced in a study of beta chain features in type 1 diabetes. Study-wide results and caveats: Shorter TCRB CDR3s, moderately but significantly so, were found in Type 1 diabetes patients in all four CD4+ subsets.

These receptors are not linked to any known antigen. Of the isolated RNA, all was reverse transcribed, and so the sequenced material was expressed TCRB transcripts. Clones were sequenced by immunoSEQ multiplex PCR, and TCRdb holds only the in-frame ones, with some missing. The repertoire has about 170,000 clones, roughly 8% of them found once; the top ten carry roughly 0.46%. The sequenced sample was central memory CD4+ T cells from blood. These receptors originate from a man between 18 and 35 years old with type 1 diabetes.

The CDR3, as DNA: TGTGCCAGCAGCTTGGGGACAGGGACGGGAAACACCATATATTTT. Amino acid sequence: CASSLGTGTGNTIYF. V is TRBV5-6 and J is TRBJ1-3, with TRBD1 matching 8 bases. V was clipped by 0 bases and J by 4 bases; unmatched bases: 3. The CDR3 totals 15 residues. The V gene's germline CDR1 is SGHDT and CDR2 YYEEEE.

There are many counts of this clone. The genes are TRBV2 and TRBJ1-1; a possible D gene is TRBD1 (6 bases). Germline CDR1 reads SNHLY; CDR2 reads FYNNEI. The CDR3 has 11 amino acids. Between the trimmed V and J ends, which lost 6 bases and 10 bases, there was a span of 12 bases. This chain's CDR3 is CASSRGWGAFF. CDR3 DNA sequence: TGTGCCAGCAGCAGGGGCTGGGGAGCTTTCTTT.

This clone was observed a handful of times. The chain employs TRBV2 and TRBJ2-3; maybe TRBD1 (5 bases). The V end lost 6 bases, the J end lost 2 bases, and 24 bases lay between the germline ends. Germline CDR1 and CDR2: SNHLY and FYNNEI. The CDR3 consists of 18 residues. In DNA, the CDR3 is TGTGCCAGCAGCGGTCCCCCAGGGTACGGTGGAGACACAGATACGCAGTATTTT. Translating it yields CASSGPPGYGGDTDTQYF.

This clone came up many times. In DNA form, the CDR3 reads TGTGCCAGCAATGGAGAGGGTACAGATACGCAGTATTTT. Translation gives CASNGEGTDTQYF. This chain joins TRBV2 and TRBJ2-3; weak D call: TRBD2 (5 bases). CDR3 length: 13 residues. Per germline, CDR1 SNHLY and CDR2 FYNNEI. Trimming shortened V by 7 bases and J by 3 bases, and 11 bases separated the two germline ends.

This clone turned up a few times. One end of the junction is discordant with germline, which a read error may explain. The rearrangement uses TRBV11-2 and TRBJ2-5, with a weak D call TRBD2 (6 bases). The CDR3 is 13 residues long. The germline V gene encodes CDR1 SGHAT and CDR2 FQNNGV. The DNA of the CDR3 is TGTGCCAGCAGCTTAGAACCCCGGGAGAGCCAGTACTTC. Encoded protein: CASSLEPRESQYF.

There are a few counts of this clone. Distinct nucleotide sequences in the sample also encode this CDR3. The gene calls are TRBV10-3 and TRBJ2-3; 9 bases are a match to TRBD1. Per the germline V gene, CDR1 is ENHRY and CDR2 is SYGVKD. This CDR3 comprises 15 residues. The V gene end was trimmed by 5 bases and the J gene end by 4 bases; junction bases not matched to a gene: 7. The CDR3, as DNA: TGTGCCATCAGTTTAACAGGGGGCCGAGCAGATACGCAGTATTTT. Translating it yields CAISLTGGRADTQYF.

This chain links TRBV9 with TRBJ2-1, with 9 positions matching TRBD2. The CDR3 runs to 16 residues. Germline assignment: CDR1 SGDLS and CDR2 YYNGEE. The ends lost 0 bases at V and 2 bases at J; junction bases unmatched: 3. CDR3 bases: TGTGCCAGCAGCGTAGATCCTAGCGGGACCTACAATGAGCAGTTCTTC. Translating it yields CASSVDPSGTYNEQFF.

A few counts support this clone. This chain connects TRBV28 to TRBJ2-5; D is perhaps TRBD2 (6 bases). Trimming took off 6 bases at V and 5 bases at J, with 13 bases between the two ends. There are 13 residues in the CDR3. Germline CDR1 reads MDHEN; CDR2 reads SYDVKM. In DNA, the CDR3 is TGTGCCAGCAGGAGGGCCCTAGCGGAGACCCAGTACTTC. Its protein product is CASRRALAETQYF.

This clone was seen only a few times. This chain links TRBV2 with TRBJ2-7; maybe TRBD2 (5 bases). Between the trimmed V and J ends, which lost 3 bases and 4 bases, there was a span of 13 bases. The CDR3 spans 14 residues. CDR1 and CDR2 from the germline V gene are SNHLY and FYNNEI. The DNA for the CDR3 is TGTGCCAGCAGTGATCAAGGCAGCGGATACGAGCAGTACTTC. It yields the protein CASSDQGSGYEQYF.

This clone was counted only a few times. The chain recombines TRBV5-4 with TRBJ2-5, with D possibly matching TRBD1 (6 bases). Germline-derived CDR1 and CDR2 are SGHNT and YYREEE (reference sequence). The CDR3 runs 15 residues. V lost 2 bases to trimming and J lost 5 bases, with 16 bases between them. CDR3 sequence: CASSFLTGGSETQYF. The CDR3 DNA reads as TGTGCCAGCAGCTTCTTAACTGGGGGCTCGGAGACCCAGTACTTC.